The 23 T cell receptor beta chains listed next were all sequenced from one sample in a study of T cell repertoires in cytomegalovirus infection. In TCRdb, the reads were re-called with MiXCR into one record per CDR3 protein. The repertoire holds 310,000 or so distinct CDR3 sequences, with roughly a quarter as singletons. The sample taken for sequencing was PBMCs. Receptors originate from a human donor in good health (CMV status not recorded). Some clones in this sample may be carry-over from other donors' samples.

This clonotype was counted between two and nine times. V is TRBV5-1 and J is TRBJ2-1; perhaps TRBD1 as D (6 bases). Trimming shortened V by 4 bases and J by 6 bases, and 14 bases separated the two germline ends. From germline, CDR1 is SGHRS and CDR2 YFSETQ. The CDR3 contains 14 residues. The CDR3 sequence: CASSQWLDSNEQFF. The CDR3 DNA reads as TGCGCCAGCAGCCAATGGTTGGACAGCAATGAGCAGTTCTTC. The full variable domain, its missing parts supplied by reference TRBV5-1 and TRBJ2-1, is KAGVTQTPRYLIKTRGQQVTLSCSPISGHRSVSWYQQTPGQGLQFLFEYFSETQRNKGNFPGRFSGRQFSNSRSEMNVSTLELGDSALYLCASSQWLDSNEQFFGPGTRLTVL.

This clonotype was detected only a few times. V and J are TRBV28 and TRBJ1-5; TRBD1 matches at 8 bases. V trimming: 5 bases; J trimming: 2 bases; junction bases outside the gene matches: 11. Per germline, CDR1 MDHEN and CDR2 SYDVKM. The CDR3 sequence is 17 residues long. The CDR3 is CASSTKKDRAGNQPQHF. Written as DNA, the CDR3 is TGTGCCAGCAGTACGAAAAAGGACAGGGCGGGCAATCAGCCCCAGCATTTT. The whole variable domain, remainder taken from reference TRBV28 and TRBJ1-5, is DVKVTQSSRYLVKRTGEKVFLECVQDMDHENMFWYRQDPGLGLRLIYFSYDVKMKEKGDIPEGYSVSREKKERFSLILESASTNQTSMYLCASSTKKDRAGNQPQHFGDGTRLSIL.

This clonotype was detected many times. The chain links TRBV7-2 to TRBJ2-2; D is possibly TRBD1 or TRBD2 (5 bases each). Germline CDR1 is SGHTA and CDR2 is FQGNSA. The ends were cut back, 6 bases at V and 3 bases at J, with 11 bases in the middle. There are 14 residues in the CDR3. CDR3 sequence (DNA): TGTGCCAGCAGAAAGGGACCAGACACCGGGGAGCTGTTTTTT. Its translation: CASRKGPDTGELFF.

This clonotype was seen a handful of times. The chain links TRBV19 to TRBJ2-3; D gene ambiguous. The V end lost 3 bases, the J end lost 5 bases, and 12 bases lay between the germline ends. In germline, CDR1 is LNHDA, CDR2 SQIVND (reference sequence). This CDR3 is 14 amino acids long. CDR3 loop: CASSISTLGDTQYF. CDR3 DNA sequence: TGTGCCAGTAGTATTTCCACCCTTGGAGATACGCAGTATTTT.

This clonotype has a count of ten or more. The chain employs TRBV7-3 and TRBJ2-3, with TRBD2 matching over 9 bases. Germline assignment: CDR1 SGHTA and CDR2 FQGTGA. The CDR3 totals 18 residues. The junction had 7 bases not matched to a gene; V was cut back by 0 bases and J by 0 bases. This chain's CDR3 is CASSLTSGGITSTDTQYF. The CDR3 coding sequence is TGTGCCAGCAGCTTAACCAGCGGGGGGATAACTAGCACAGATACGCAGTATTTT.

The rearrangement joins TRBV20-1 to TRBJ2-1, with 14 bases that match TRBD2. Germline CDR1 DFQATT, CDR2 SNEGSKA (reference sequence). The CDR3 consists of 16 residues. This chain's CDR3 is CRRLAGGHSSYNEQFF. The DNA of the CDR3 is TGCAGACGACTAGCGGGAGGGCATAGCTCCTACAATGAGCAGTTCTTC.

This clonotype was seen a handful of times. The chain links TRBV20-1 to TRBJ1-1; D uncertain. V was clipped by 6 bases and J by 2 bases, with 10 bases between them. Germline assignment: CDR1 DFQATT and CDR2 SNEGSKA (reference sequence). The CDR3 spans 12 residues. In nucleotides, the CDR3 is TGCAGTGCCAAGGACGGAAACACTGAAGCTTTCTTT. Its translation is CSAKDGNTEAFF.

This clonotype has more than one count but fewer than ten. The genes are TRBV6-6 and TRBJ2-1; 11 nucleotides align to TRBD1. CDR3 size: 16 residues. Germline lookup yields CDR1 MNHNY and CDR2 SVGAGI (reference sequence). V gave up 6 bases and J gave up 9 bases; unmatched junction bases: 13. The CDR3 is CASREKKGQGGAEQFF. CDR3 sequence (DNA): TGTGCCAGCAGAGAAAAAAAGGGACAGGGGGGGGCTGAGCAGTTCTTC.

This clonotype was seen many times. This rearrangement joins TRBV12-3 or TRBV12-4 to TRBJ2-2; 9 bases line up with TRBD2. The trim removed 3 bases at V and 1 base at J, leaving 0 bases unmatched. CDR3 length: 15 residues. The CDR3 DNA is TGTGCCAGCAGTTTTAGCGGGAGGAACACCGGGGAGCTGTTTTTT. It yields the protein CASSFSGRNTGELFF.

The chain combines TRBV6-2 or TRBV6-3 with TRBJ2-2, with TRBD2 matching 8 bases. V lost 2 bases and J lost 0; bases outside the gene matches: 5. Germline CDR1 MNHEY, CDR2 SVGEGT. The CDR3 loop spans 17 amino acids. The CDR3 region has the DNA TGTGCCAGCAGTTACGCTGGACTAGCCGCGAACACCGGGGAGCTGTTTTTT. Residues: CASSYAGLAANTGELFF.

This clonotype came up a few times. This chain joins TRBV12-3 or TRBV12-4 and TRBJ1-1; 11 bases agree with TRBD1. The length of the CDR3 is 14 residues. Germline trimming cut 6 bases from V and 5 bases from J; bases unmatched to any gene: 5. The CDR3 DNA reads as TGTGCCAGCAGCCGGGACAGGGGGAGAACTGAAGCTTTCTTT. It yields the protein CASSRDRGRTEAFF.

This clonotype was seen more than once but under ten times. The chain uses TRBV4-1 and TRBJ2-7; 13 nucleotides match TRBD2. The CDR3 length is 17 residues. Germline V gives CDR1 MGHRA, CDR2 YSYEKL. The trim removed 1 base at V and 2 bases at J, leaving 5 bases unmatched. CDR3 sequence reads: CASSQAHTSGRAYEQYF. CDR3 sequence (DNA): TGCGCCAGCAGCCAAGCCCACACTAGCGGGAGGGCCTACGAGCAGTACTTC.

J is TRBJ2-5 and V is TRBV28; D is undetermined. The CDR3 covers 18 residues. CDR1 is MDHEN, CDR2 SYDVKM, per germline. V lost 3 bases and J 1 base, leaving 21 bases between the germline ends. In DNA, the CDR3 is TGTGCCAGCAGTTTTGGCTATGCCCGAGGACGGTTCCAAGAGACCCAGTACTTC. Encoded protein: CASSFGYARGRFQETQYF. Together with reference TRBV28 and TRBJ2-5, the CDR3 gives the full variable domain: DVKVTQSSRYLVKRTGEKVFLECVQDMDHENMFWYRQDPGLGLRLIYFSYDVKMKEKGDIPEGYSVSREKKERFSLILESASTNQTSMYLCASSFGYARGRFQETQYFGPGTRLLVL.

The chain joins TRBV7-9 to TRBJ2-1, with D possibly matching TRBD2 (6 bases). The V gene's germline CDR1 is SEHNR and CDR2 FQNEAQ (reference sequence). CDR3 size: 15 residues. Trimming pared 1 base from V and 8 bases from J, leaving 15 bases between. The CDR3 coding sequence is TGTGCCAGCAGCTTAGAAGCGCGGGGACCCGATGAGCAGTTCTTC. It translates to CASSLEARGPDEQFF.

The J gene is TRBJ2-1, the V gene TRBV6-2 or TRBV6-3; D is ambiguous. This CDR3 has 16 amino acids. V dropped 7 bases and J dropped 0 bases, with 16 bases sitting between them. CDR1 MNHEY and CDR2 SVGEGT come from the germline V gene. The CDR3 nucleotides are TGTGCCAGCACCGACCCTACTTCTAGCTCCTACAATGAGCAGTTCTTC. It specifies CASTDPTSSSYNEQFF.

This clonotype was observed a few times. The chain carries TRBV7-9 and TRBJ2-3; TRBD1 is a possible D gene (7 bases). CDR3 length equals 13 residues. V was pared by 8 bases and J by 2 bases, with 11 bases between. Looked up from germline, CDR1 is SEHNR and CDR2 is FQNEAQ (reference sequence). CDR3 in DNA: TGTGCCAGCGCGGGACAGAACACAGATACGCAGTATTTT. It yields the protein CASAGQNTDTQYF. The variable domain in full, completed from reference TRBV7-9 and TRBJ2-3, reads DTGVSQNPRHKITKRGQNVTFRCDPISEHNRLYWYRQTLGQGPEFLTYFQNEAQLEKSRLLSDRFSAERPKGSFSTLEIQRTEQGDSAMYLCASAGQNTDTQYFGPGTRLTVL.

The V and J genes are TRBV7-2 and TRBJ2-2; tentative D call: TRBD1 (6 bases). CDR1 is SGHTA, CDR2 FQGNSA, per germline. V lost 2 bases, J lost 1 base, and 14 bases lay in between. The CDR3 is 17 amino acids. The CDR3 nucleotides read TGTGCCAGCAGCTTATGGGCTGTAGGGGGGAACACCGGGGAGCTGTTTTTT. Its protein product is CASSLWAVGGNTGELFF. The full variable domain, rest sourced from reference TRBV7-2 and TRBJ2-2, is GAGVSQSPSNKVTEKGKDVELRCDPISGHTALYWYRQSLGQGLEFLIYFQGNSAPDKSGLPSDRFSAERTGGSVSTLTIQRTQQEDSAVYLCASSLWAVGGNTGELFFGEGSRLTVL.

CDR3 residues: CASSSIAGTETQYF. CDR3 in DNA: TGTGCCAGCAGCTCAATAGCGGGAACGGAGACCCAGTACTTC. This chain joins TRBV7-2 and TRBJ2-5; 8 bases match TRBD2. Unmatched junction bases numbered 6, after V lost 4 bases and J lost 5 bases. CDR1 is SGHTA, CDR2 FQGNSA, per germline. The CDR3 length is 14 residues.

The V gene is TRBV5-1, the J gene TRBJ1-3; no reliable D call. V was shortened by 1 base and J by 4 bases, with 12 bases between the two germline ends. Per germline, CDR1 SGHRS and CDR2 YFSETQ. CDR3 length equals 15 residues. The CDR3 DNA is TGCGCCAGCAGCTTGTCTCAGCGTGAAGGAAACACCATATATTTT. Translated: CASSLSQREGNTIYF.

There are a few counts of this clonotype. The genes are TRBV7-3 and TRBJ2-1, with D maybe TRBD1 (6 bases). V was shortened by 4 bases and J by 2 bases, with 15 bases between the two germline ends. The CDR3 has 16 amino acids. Germline CDR1 SGHTA, CDR2 FQGTGA. The CDR3 region is CASSSTGTLTYNEQFF. In nucleotides, the CDR3 is TGTGCCAGCAGCTCGACCGGGACACTCACCTACAATGAGCAGTTCTTC.

This clonotype was counted many times. The rearrangement links TRBV7-2 to TRBJ2-3, with D perhaps being TRBD1 or TRBD2 (5 bases each). V was trimmed by 5 bases and J by 2 bases, leaving 11 bases between them. The germline V gene encodes CDR1 SGHTA and CDR2 FQGNSA. The CDR3 totals 14 residues. DNA of the CDR3: TGTGCCAGCAGCCAGGGACGGGTCACAGATACGCAGTATTTT. Its protein is CASSQGRVTDTQYF.

The genes are TRBV29-1 and TRBJ1-4; 9 positions match TRBD1. This CDR3 comprises 14 residues. The germline V gene has CDR1 SQVTM and CDR2 ANQGSEA. After removal of 5 bases from V and 7 bases from J, the junction contained 8 bases not matched to a gene. The CDR3 sequence is CSVRNRGRFEKLFF. The CDR3 DNA is TGCAGCGTTCGAAACAGGGGGCGGTTTGAAAAACTGTTTTTT. The variable domain in full, completed from reference TRBV29-1 and TRBJ1-4, reads SAVISQKPSRDICQRGTSLTIQCQVDSQVTMMFWYRQQPGQSLTLIATANQGSEATYESGFVIDKFPISRPNLTFSTLTVSNMSPEDSSIYLCSVRNRGRFEKLFFGSGTQLSVL.

This clonotype was seen more than once but under ten times. V and J are TRBV6-2 or TRBV6-3 and TRBJ1-1; D is ambiguous. The germline V gene encodes CDR1 MNHEY and CDR2 SVGEGT. CDR3 length: 12 amino acids. Trimming took 7 bases from V and 3 from J, leaving 9 bases between them. The chain's CDR3 is CASTYGYTEAFF. In DNA, the CDR3 is TGTGCCAGCACCTACGGGTACACTGAAGCTTTCTTT.